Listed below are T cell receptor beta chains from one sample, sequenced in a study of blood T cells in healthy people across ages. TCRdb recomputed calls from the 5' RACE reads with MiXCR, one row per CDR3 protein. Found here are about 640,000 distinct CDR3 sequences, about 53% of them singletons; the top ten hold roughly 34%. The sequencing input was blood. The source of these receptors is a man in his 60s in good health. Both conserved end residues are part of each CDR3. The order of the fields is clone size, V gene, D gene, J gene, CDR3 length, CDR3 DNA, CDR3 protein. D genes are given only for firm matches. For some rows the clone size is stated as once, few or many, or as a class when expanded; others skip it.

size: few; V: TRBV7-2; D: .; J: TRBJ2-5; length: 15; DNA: TGTGCCAGCAGCCTCGTTTATGGGCCGCAAGAGACCCAGTACTTC; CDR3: CASSLVYGPQETQYF
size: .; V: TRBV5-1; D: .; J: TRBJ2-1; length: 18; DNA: TGCGCCAGCAGCTTGGCCCCCACAGGGCCAGTCGCCTACAATGAGCAGTTCTTC; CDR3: CASSLAPTGPVAYNEQFF
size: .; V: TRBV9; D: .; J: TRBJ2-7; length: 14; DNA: TGTGCCAGCAGCGTAGACCTATCGCGGGGTGCCCAGTACTTC; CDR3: CASSVDLSRGAQYF
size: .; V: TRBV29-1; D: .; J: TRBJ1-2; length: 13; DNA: TGCAGCGTTGCCCGGGGGGGGTCCTATGGCTACACCTTC; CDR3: CSVARGGSYGYTF
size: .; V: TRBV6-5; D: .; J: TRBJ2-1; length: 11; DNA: TGTGCCAGCAGGGGGTTAGATGAGCAGTTCTTC; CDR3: CASRGLDEQFF
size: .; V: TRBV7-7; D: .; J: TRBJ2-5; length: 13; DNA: TGTGCCAGCAGTCCCGACTATCTCGAGACCCAGTACTTC; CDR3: CASSPDYLETQYF
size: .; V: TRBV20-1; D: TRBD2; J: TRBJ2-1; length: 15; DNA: TGCAGTGCTAGAGAACTAGCGGCCTTTTACAATGAGCAGTTCTTC; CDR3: CSARELAAFYNEQFF
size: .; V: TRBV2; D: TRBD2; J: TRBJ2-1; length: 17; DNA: TGTGCCAGCAAGGGACTAGCGGGGGGTAGGTCCTACAATGAGCAGTTCTTC; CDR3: CASKGLAGGRSYNEQFF
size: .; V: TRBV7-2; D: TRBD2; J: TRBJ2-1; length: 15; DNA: TGTGCCAGCAGCGAAGTATCGCGGGGGGGATTTGAGCAGTTCTTC; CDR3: CASSEVSRGGFEQFF
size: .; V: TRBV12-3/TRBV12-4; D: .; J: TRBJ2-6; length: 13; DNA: TGTGCCAGCATTCGCTCTGGGGCCAACGTCCTGACTTTC; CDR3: CASIRSGANVLTF
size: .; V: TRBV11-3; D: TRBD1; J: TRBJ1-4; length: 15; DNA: TGTGCCAGCAGCTGTGAGGGGGCGTCGGATGAAAAACTGTTTTTT; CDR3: CASSCEGASDEKLFF
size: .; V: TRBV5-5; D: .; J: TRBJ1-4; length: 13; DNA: TGTGCCAGCCGAGGGACCGGAGATCAAAAACTGTTTTTT; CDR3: CASRGTGDQKLFF
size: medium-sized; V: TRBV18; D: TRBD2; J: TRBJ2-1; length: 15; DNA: TGTGCCAGCTCAGTAGCGGGGGTCACCTACAATGAGCAGTTCTTC; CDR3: CASSVAGVTYNEQFF
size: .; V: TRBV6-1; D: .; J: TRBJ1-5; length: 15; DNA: TGTGCCAGCAGTTTGTCGGGATTTGGTAATCAGCCCCAGCATTTT; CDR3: CASSLSGFGNQPQHF
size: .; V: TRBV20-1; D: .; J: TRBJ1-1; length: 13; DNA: TGCAGTGCTAGACGGCAGCTGAACACTGAAGCTTTCTTT; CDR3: CSARRQLNTEAFF
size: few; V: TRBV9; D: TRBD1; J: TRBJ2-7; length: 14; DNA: TGTGCCAGCAGCGTGTCGGACAGGGCCTACGAGCAGTACTTC; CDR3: CASSVSDRAYEQYF
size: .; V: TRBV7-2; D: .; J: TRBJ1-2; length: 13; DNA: TGTGCCAGCAGTTTTTCAGGGACCCTTGGCTACACCTTC; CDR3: CASSFSGTLGYTF
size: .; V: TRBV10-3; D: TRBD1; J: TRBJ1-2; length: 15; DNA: TGTGCCATCAGTGAGACCAGGGGGCTTGACTATGGCTACACCTTC; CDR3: CAISETRGLDYGYTF
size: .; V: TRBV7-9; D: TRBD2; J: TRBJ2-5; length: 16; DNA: TGTGCCAGCAGCTTAGCCGGCGCGGGAGGAGCGGAGACCCAGTACTTC; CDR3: CASSLAGAGGAETQYF
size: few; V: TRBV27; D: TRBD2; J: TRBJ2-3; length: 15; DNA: TGTGCCAGCAGTTTAGGGCTAGCGGGGGTGGATACGCAGTATTTT; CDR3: CASSLGLAGVDTQYF
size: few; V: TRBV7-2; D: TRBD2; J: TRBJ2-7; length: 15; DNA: TGTGCCAGCAGCCCCCCTAGCGGTGCCTCCTACGAGCAGTACTTC; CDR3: CASSPPSGASYEQYF
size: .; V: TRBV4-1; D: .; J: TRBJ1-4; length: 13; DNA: TGCGCCAGCAGCCGGCCCAGTGGTGGAAAACTGTTTTTT; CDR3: CASSRPSGGKLFF
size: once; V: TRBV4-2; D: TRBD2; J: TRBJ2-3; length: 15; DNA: TGTGCCAGCAGCCAAGATCGGGGGGTCACAGATACGCAGTATTTT; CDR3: CASSQDRGVTDTQYF
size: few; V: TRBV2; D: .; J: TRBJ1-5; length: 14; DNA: TGTGCCAGCACCCCTATAGGGGGCAATCAGCCCCAGCATTTT; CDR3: CASTPIGGNQPQHF
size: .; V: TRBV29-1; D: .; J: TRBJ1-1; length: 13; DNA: TGCAGCGTTGGTTTTGGGGGGAGGACTGAAGCTTTCTTT; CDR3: CSVGFGGRTEAFF
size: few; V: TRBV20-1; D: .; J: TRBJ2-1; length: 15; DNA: TGCAGTGCTAGGACCGGGTTGAGCTCCTACAATGAGCAGTTCTTC; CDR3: CSARTGLSSYNEQFF
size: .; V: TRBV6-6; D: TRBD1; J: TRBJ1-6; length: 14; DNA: TGTGCCAGCAGTCAGCCGGACAGGGAATCACCCCTCCACTTT; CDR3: CASSQPDRESPLHF
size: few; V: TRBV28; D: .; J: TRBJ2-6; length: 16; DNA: TGTGCCAGCAGCTATTTACTTGGCTCTGGGGCCAACGTCCTGACTTTC; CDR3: CASSYLLGSGANVLTF
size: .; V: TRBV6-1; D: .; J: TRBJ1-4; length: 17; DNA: TGTGCCAGCAGGTCCCTGCCGCTCGGGAGGACTAATGAAAAACTGTTTTTT; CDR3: CASRSLPLGRTNEKLFF
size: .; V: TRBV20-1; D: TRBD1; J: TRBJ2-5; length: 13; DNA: TGCAGTGCTGAGGGGGCAGGGGAAGAGACCCAGTACTTC; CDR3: CSAEGAGEETQYF
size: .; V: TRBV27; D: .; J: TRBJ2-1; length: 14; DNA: TGTGCCAGCAGTTGGGGTCAGCTGGGCAATGAGCAGTTCTTC; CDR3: CASSWGQLGNEQFF
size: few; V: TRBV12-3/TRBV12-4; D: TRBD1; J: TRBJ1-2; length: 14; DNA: TGTGCCAGCAGTAGACAGGGGGCGGACTATGGCTACACCTTC; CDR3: CASSRQGADYGYTF
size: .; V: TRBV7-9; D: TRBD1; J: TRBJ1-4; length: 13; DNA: TGTGCCAGCAGCGTCGAAGCGACAGGGGCACTGTTTTTT; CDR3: CASSVEATGALFF
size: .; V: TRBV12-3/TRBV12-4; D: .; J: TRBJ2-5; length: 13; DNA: TGTGCCAGCAGTTTACGGAGGGAAGAGACCCAGTACTTC; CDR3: CASSLRREETQYF
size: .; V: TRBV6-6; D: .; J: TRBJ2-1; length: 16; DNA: TGTGCCAGCAGTTACTCGAGAGGACAGTTATCTAATGAGCAGTTCTTC; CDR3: CASSYSRGQLSNEQFF
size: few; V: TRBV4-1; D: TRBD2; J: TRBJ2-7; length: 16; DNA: TGCGCCAGCAGCCAGCCCGGGACTAGCCTCCGCTACGAGCAGTACTTC; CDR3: CASSQPGTSLRYEQYF
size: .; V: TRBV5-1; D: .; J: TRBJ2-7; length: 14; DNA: TGCGCCAGCAGAGGGGGGCGCACCGAAGGCGAGCAGTACTTC; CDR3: CASRGGRTEGEQYF
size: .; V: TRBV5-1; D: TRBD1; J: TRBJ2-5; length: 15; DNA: TGCGCCAGCAGCTTGGGACAGGGGACCCACAATGAGCAGTACTTC; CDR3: CASSLGQGTHNEQYF
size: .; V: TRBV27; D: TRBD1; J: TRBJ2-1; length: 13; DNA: TGTGCCAGCAGGGGACAGGGGTACAATGAGCAGTTCTTC; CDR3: CASRGQGYNEQFF
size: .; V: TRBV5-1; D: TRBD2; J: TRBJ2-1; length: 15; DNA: TGCGCCAGCAGCTTTTTGGGCGGGGGCTACAATGAGCAGTTCTTC; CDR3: CASSFLGGGYNEQFF